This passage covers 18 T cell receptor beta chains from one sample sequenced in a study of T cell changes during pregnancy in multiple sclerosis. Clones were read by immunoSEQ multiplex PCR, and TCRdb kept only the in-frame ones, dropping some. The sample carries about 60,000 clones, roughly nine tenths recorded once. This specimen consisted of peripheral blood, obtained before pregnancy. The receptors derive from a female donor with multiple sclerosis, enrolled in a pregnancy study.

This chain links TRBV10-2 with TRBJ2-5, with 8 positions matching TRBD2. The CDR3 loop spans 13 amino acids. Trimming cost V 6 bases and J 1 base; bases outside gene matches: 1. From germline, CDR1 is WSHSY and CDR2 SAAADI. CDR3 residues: CASRRGAQETQYF. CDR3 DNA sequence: TGCGCCAGCAGGCGGGGGGCCCAAGAGACCCAGTACTTC.

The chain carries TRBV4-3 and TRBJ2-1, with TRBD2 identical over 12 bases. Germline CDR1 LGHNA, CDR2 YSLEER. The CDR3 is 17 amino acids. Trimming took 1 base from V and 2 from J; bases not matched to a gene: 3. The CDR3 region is CASSQGTSGEPYNEQFF. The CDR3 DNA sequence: TGCGCCAGCAGCCAAGGGACTAGCGGGGAACCCTACAATGAGCAGTTCTTC.

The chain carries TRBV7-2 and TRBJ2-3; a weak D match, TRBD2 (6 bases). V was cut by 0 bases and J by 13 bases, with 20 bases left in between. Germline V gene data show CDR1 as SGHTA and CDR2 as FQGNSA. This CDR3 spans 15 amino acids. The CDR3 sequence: CASSLAVAAAGLEYF. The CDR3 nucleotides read TGTGCCAGCAGCTTAGCGGTAGCGGCGGCCGGATTGGAGTATTTT.

The CDR3 sequence is CASSIRQDQKTFF. CDR3 nucleotide sequence: TGTGCCAGTAGTATCCGACAGGATCAGAAGACTTTCTTT. The V gene is TRBV19, the J gene TRBJ1-1; possibly TRBD1 for D (6 bases). Deletions cut 3 bases from V and 12 bases from J, with 17 bases between. The germline gives CDR1 LNHDA, CDR2 SQIVND (reference sequence). This CDR3 spans 13 amino acids.

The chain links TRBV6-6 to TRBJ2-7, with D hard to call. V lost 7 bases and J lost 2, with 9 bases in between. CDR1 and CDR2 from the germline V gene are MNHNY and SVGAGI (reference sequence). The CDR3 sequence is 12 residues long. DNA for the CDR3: TGTGCCAGCACAGTTAATACCTACGAGCAGTACTTC. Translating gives CASTVNTYEQYF.

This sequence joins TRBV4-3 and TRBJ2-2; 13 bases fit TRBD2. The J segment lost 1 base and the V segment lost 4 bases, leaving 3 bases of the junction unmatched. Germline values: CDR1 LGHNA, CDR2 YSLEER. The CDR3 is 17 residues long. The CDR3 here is CASSPRLAGGNTGELFF. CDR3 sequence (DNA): TGCGCCAGCAGCCCGCGACTAGCGGGGGGGAACACCGGGGAGCTGTTTTTT.

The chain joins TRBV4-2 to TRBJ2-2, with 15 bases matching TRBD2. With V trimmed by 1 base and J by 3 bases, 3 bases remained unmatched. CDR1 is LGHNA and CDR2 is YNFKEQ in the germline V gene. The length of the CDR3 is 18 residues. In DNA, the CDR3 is TGTGCCAGCAGCCAAGGGACTAGCGGGGGGGCCGACACCGGGGAGCTGTTTTTT. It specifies CASSQGTSGGADTGELFF.

The CDR3 here is CASSSTGGGSKNIQYF. The CDR3 coding sequence is TGTGCCAGCAGCTCAACAGGGGGCGGGTCCAAAAACATTCAGTACTTC. The chain carries TRBV7-3 and TRBJ2-4, with 9 bases aligning to TRBD1. V shed 4 bases and J 2 bases; nucleotides not matched to a gene: 6. Germline CDR1 and CDR2: SGHTA and FQGTGA. The CDR3 totals 16 residues.

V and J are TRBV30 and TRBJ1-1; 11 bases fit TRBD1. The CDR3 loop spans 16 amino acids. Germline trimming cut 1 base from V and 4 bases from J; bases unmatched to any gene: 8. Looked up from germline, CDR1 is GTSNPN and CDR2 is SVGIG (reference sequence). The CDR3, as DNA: TGTGCCTGGAGTGCAACACTTGGGACAGGGGGCACTGAAGCTTTCTTT. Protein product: CAWSATLGTGGTEAFF.

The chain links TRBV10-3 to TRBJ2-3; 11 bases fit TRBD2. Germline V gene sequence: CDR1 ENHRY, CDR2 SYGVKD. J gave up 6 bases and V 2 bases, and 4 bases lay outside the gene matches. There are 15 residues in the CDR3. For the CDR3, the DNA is TGTGCCATCAGTGAGCCGGGACTAGCGGACGATACGCAGTATTTT. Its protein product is CAISEPGLADDTQYF.

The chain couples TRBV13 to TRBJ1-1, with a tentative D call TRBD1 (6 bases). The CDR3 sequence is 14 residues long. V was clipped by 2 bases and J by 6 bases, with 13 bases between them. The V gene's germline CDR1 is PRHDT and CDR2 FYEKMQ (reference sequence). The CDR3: CASSLQGQGPEAFF. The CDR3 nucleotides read TGTGCCAGCAGCTTACAGGGGCAAGGCCCTGAAGCTTTCTTT.

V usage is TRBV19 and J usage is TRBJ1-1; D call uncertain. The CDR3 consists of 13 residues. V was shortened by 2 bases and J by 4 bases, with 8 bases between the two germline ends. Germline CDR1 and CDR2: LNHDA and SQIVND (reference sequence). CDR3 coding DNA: TGTGCCAGTAGTATAAGGAGGAGCACTGAAGCTTTCTTT. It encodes CASSIRRSTEAFF.

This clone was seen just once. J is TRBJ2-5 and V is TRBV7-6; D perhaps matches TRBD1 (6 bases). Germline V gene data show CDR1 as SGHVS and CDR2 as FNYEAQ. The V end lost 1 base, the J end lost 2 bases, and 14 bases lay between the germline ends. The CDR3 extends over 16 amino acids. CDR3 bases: TGTGCCAGCAGCTTAGTTCCAGGGGCAGATCAAGAGACCCAGTACTTC. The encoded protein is CASSLVPGADQETQYF. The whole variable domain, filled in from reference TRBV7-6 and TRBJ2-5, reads GAGVSQSPRYKVTKRGQDVALRCDPISGHVSLYWYRQALGQGPEFLTYFNYEAQQDKSGLPNDRFSAERPEGSISTLTIQRTEQRDSAMYRCASSLVPGADQETQYFGPGTRLLVL.

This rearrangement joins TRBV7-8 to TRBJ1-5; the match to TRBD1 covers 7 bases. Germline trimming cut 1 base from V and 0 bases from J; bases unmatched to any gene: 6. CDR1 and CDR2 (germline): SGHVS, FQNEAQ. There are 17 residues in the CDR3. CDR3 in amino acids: CASSLGRTGASNQPQHF. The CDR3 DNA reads TGTGCCAGCAGCTTAGGCCGGACAGGCGCTAGCAATCAGCCCCAGCATTTT.

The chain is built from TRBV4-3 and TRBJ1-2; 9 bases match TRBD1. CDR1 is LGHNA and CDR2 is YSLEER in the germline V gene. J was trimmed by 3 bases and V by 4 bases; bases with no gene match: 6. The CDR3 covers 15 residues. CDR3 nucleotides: TGCGCCAGCAGCCCCGGGACAGGGATCTACTATGGCTACACCTTC. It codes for CASSPGTGIYYGYTF.

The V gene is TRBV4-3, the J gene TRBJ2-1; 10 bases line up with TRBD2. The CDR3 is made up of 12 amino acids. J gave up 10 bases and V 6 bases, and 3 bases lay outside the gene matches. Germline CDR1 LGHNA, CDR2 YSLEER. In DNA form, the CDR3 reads TGCGCCAGCAGAGCGGGGGGGCGGGAGCAGTTCTTC. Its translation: CASRAGGREQFF.

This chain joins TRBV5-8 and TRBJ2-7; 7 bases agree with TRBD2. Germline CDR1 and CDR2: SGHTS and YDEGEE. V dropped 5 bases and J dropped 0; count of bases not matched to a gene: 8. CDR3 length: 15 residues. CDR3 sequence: CASRRLGGSSYEQYF. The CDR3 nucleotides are TGTGCCAGCAGACGTCTGGGGGGGTCCTCCTACGAGCAGTACTTC.

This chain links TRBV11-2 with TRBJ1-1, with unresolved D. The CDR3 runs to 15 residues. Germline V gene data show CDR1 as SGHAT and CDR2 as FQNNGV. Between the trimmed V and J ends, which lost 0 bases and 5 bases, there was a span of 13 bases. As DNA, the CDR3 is TGTGCCAGCAGCTTAGATCCCGCATCTAGTACTGAAGCTTTCTTT. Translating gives CASSLDPASSTEAFF. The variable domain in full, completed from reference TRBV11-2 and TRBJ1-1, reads EAGVAQSPRYKIIEKRQSVAFWCNPISGHATLYWYQQILGQGPKLLIQFQNNGVVDDSQLPKDRFSAERLKGVDSTLKIQPAKLEDSAVYLCASSLDPASSTEAFFGQGTRLTVV.